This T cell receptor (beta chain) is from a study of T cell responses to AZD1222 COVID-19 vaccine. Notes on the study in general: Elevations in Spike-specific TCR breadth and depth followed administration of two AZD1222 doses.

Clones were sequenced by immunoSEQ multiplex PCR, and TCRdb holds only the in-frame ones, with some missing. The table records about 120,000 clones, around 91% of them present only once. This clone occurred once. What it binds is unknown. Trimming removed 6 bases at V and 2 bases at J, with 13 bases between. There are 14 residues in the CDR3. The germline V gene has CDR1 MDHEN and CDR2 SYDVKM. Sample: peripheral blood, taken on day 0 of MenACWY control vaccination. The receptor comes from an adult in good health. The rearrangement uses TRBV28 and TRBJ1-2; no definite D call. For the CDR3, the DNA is TGTGCCAGCAGCCCAATCGGAGGGAACTATGGCTACACCTTC. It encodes CASSPIGGNYGYTF.